These T cell receptor beta chains were read from a single sample in a study of blood T cell repertoires in COVID-19. Libraries were prepared by immunoSEQ multiplex PCR; TCRdb keeps only in-frame clonotypes and omits some of them. The profile shows 310,000 or so clones, about 87% of them singletons. Sample: peripheral blood. Receptor source: a man aged 25 to 40 with COVID-19, enrolled during active disease. Both conserved end residues are part of each CDR3. Fields, in order: CDR3 length, clone size, V gene, J gene, D gene, CDR3 DNA, CDR3 protein. A D gene is named only where the DNA matches it firmly. Clone size is given for some rows only: seen once, a few or many times, or a class if the clone is expanded.

16	-	TRBV7-3	TRBJ1-2	-	TGTGCCAGCAGCTTAACCCCATCACAGGGCCCCCATGGCTACACCTTC	CASSLTPSQGPHGYTF
13	-	TRBV27	TRBJ2-7	-	TGTGCCAGCAGCAGGGGAGGGCTCTACGAGCAGTACTTC	CASSRGGLYEQYF
16	once	TRBV7-2	TRBJ2-3	TRBD2	TGTGCCAGCAGCTTAGGAACTAGCGGGAGAGCAGATACGCAGTATTTT	CASSLGTSGRADTQYF
15	-	TRBV9	TRBJ2-5	-	TGTGCCAGCAGCGGTAGGGGCGCCTTTGGAGAGACCCAGTACTTC	CASSGRGAFGETQYF
14	-	TRBV7-9	TRBJ2-3	-	TGTGCCAGCAGCTCTCTACAGGGAACAGATACGCAGTATTTT	CASSSLQGTDTQYF
14	-	TRBV7-2	TRBJ1-5	-	TGTGCCAGCAGCTCTGACGGGAGCAATCAGCCCCAGCATTTT	CASSSDGSNQPQHF
14	once	TRBV9	TRBJ2-7	-	TGTGCCAGCAGCGCACTTGGGCCACCCTACGAGCAGTACTTC	CASSALGPPYEQYF
13	-	TRBV6-5	TRBJ1-1	-	TGTGCCAGCAGCAGGACAGTGAACACTGAAGCTTTCTTT	CASSRTVNTEAFF
13	-	TRBV11-3	TRBJ1-1	-	TGTGCCAGCAGCTTAAGTCCAGGCACTGAAGCTTTCTTT	CASSLSPGTEAFF
12	-	TRBV12-3/TRBV12-4	TRBJ2-1	-	TGTGCCAGCAGCCTCAGCTACAATGAGCAGTTCTTC	CASSLSYNEQFF
15	-	TRBV27	TRBJ1-2	-	TGTGCCAGCAGTTCTTCTTGGGGAGTACTATATGGCTACACCTTC	CASSSSWGVLYGYTF
17	-	TRBV9	TRBJ1-3	-	TGTGCCAGCAGCGAAGGAGTCTCGCCGAGCTCTGGAAACACCATATATTTT	CASSEGVSPSSGNTIYF
12	-	TRBV11-2	TRBJ2-7	-	TGTGCCAGCAGCTTAGTTTCCCGCGAGCAGTACTTC	CASSLVSREQYF
13	-	TRBV28	TRBJ2-7	TRBD2	TGTGCCAGCAGTTTGGGACTATCGGGCGAGCAGTACTTC	CASSLGLSGEQYF
11	-	TRBV20-1	TRBJ2-5	-	TGCAGTGCTTCTGTACGGGGGACCCAGTACTTC	CSASVRGTQYF
14	-	TRBV18	TRBJ1-2	TRBD1	TGTGCCAGCTCACCGGACAGGGACAACTATGGCTACACCTTC	CASSPDRDNYGYTF
14	many	TRBV2	TRBJ2-5	TRBD1	TGTGCCAGCAGTTCAGACAGGGGGGGAGAGACCCAGTACTTC	CASSSDRGGETQYF
15	-	TRBV28	TRBJ1-2	-	TGTGCCAGCTTTTTGGGTCAGGGCGCTAACTATGGCTACACCTTC	CASFLGQGANYGYTF
15	once	TRBV15	TRBJ2-5	-	TGTGCCACCAGCAGCGGGACTGGCGCACAAGAGACCCAGTACTTC	CATSSGTGAQETQYF
14	many	TRBV6-2/TRBV6-3	TRBJ2-1	-	TGTGCCAGCAGTCCCTTAGTAGGGGGGGCTGAGCAGTTCTTC	CASSPLVGGAEQFF
12	-	TRBV28	TRBJ2-7	-	TGTGCCAGCAGAGGGGTTATCCACGAGCAGTACTTC	CASRGVIHEQYF
12	few	TRBV28	TRBJ2-1	TRBD2	TGTGCCAGCAGGGTAAAGCGGGAGGACCAGTTCTTC	CASRVKREDQFF
15	once	TRBV9	TRBJ1-5	-	TGTGCCAGACCCGGACTTCTTAAGGGCAATCAGCCCCAGCATTTT	CARPGLLKGNQPQHF
18	once	TRBV5-6	TRBJ1-5	-	TGTGCCAGCAGCTTGGCGGGACACCCTTCCATTAGCAATCAGCCCCAGCATTTT	CASSLAGHPSISNQPQHF
13	-	TRBV30	TRBJ2-1	-	TGTGCCTGGAGGGTAGGGGCCTCAAATGAGCAGTTCTTC	CAWRVGASNEQFF
16	-	TRBV11-3	TRBJ2-2	-	TGTGCCAGCAGCTTAGGGTACCCGAGGAACACCGGGGAGCTGTTTTTT	CASSLGYPRNTGELFF
15	-	TRBV19	TRBJ1-4	-	TGTGCCAGTAGTATAGCCGCGACGGGGAATGAAAAACTGTTTTTT	CASSIAATGNEKLFF
16	-	TRBV21-1	TRBJ1-1	-	TGTGCCAGCAGCGCCGAAGGGGGGGGAAGGAACCCTGAAGCTTTCTTT	CASSAEGGGRNPEAFF
14	-	TRBV27	TRBJ1-1	-	TGTGCCAGCAGTTTCGGGGGAGTGAACACTGAAGCTTTCTTT	CASSFGGVNTEAFF
16	-	TRBV6-2/TRBV6-3	TRBJ2-2	TRBD2	TGTGCCAGCAGTTCAAGCGGGAGGGCCAGGACCGGGGAGCTGTTTTTT	CASSSSGRARTGELFF
16	once	TRBV5-6	TRBJ2-3	-	TGTGCCAGCAGCTTGGGGGACTCGCAATCAACAGATACGCAGTATTTT	CASSLGDSQSTDTQYF
15	-	TRBV7-2	TRBJ2-7	-	TGTGCCAGCAGCTTAGTGACAGGTTGGTCCTACGAGCAGTACTTC	CASSLVTGWSYEQYF
15	-	TRBV6-5	TRBJ2-5	-	TGTGCCAGCAGTTACTCGACAAGTGGGTCGGATTCCCAGTACTTC	CASSYSTSGSDSQYF
17	-	TRBV5-4	TRBJ2-7	TRBD2	TGTGCCAGCAGCCCAAGGGGAGGGCTAGCGGATTCCTACGAGCAGTACTTC	CASSPRGGLADSYEQYF
15	-	TRBV11-2	TRBJ2-7	-	TGTGCCAGCAGCTTTAATCCGGGACACAACTACGAGCAGTACTTC	CASSFNPGHNYEQYF
16	-	TRBV19	TRBJ1-5	TRBD1	TGTGCCAGTAGTATTAGGGACAGGGGGAGCAATCAGCCCCAGCATTTT	CASSIRDRGSNQPQHF
14	-	TRBV2	TRBJ1-1	TRBD1	TGTGCCAGCAGTGAAGTACAGGGGGCTGCTGAAGCTTTCTTT	CASSEVQGAAEAFF
15	-	TRBV5-8	TRBJ2-5	TRBD1	TGTGCCAGCAGCTCGGGGACAGGGGGCGAGGAGACCCAGTACTTC	CASSSGTGGEETQYF
16	-	TRBV4-1	TRBJ1-1	-	TGCGCCAGCAGCCAAGTAACAGGGCGGCTGAACACTGAAGCTTTCTTT	CASSQVTGRLNTEAFF
14	few	TRBV6-5	TRBJ1-3	-	TGTGCCAGCAAGCAGGGTCGCTCTGGAAACACCATATATTTT	CASKQGRSGNTIYF
14	-	TRBV7-2	TRBJ2-1	-	TGTGCCAGCAGCGGACCTTGGCAGGGTAATGAGCAGTTCTTC	CASSGPWQGNEQFF
16	-	TRBV4-2	TRBJ2-5	-	TGTGCCAGCAGCCAAGATGGAGCTCACCCAGGGGAGACCCAGTACTTC	CASSQDGAHPGETQYF
16	-	TRBV3-1/TRBV3-2	TRBJ2-3	TRBD1	TGTGCCAGCAGCCAAGGGGGACAGATGCGAGGAAATACGCAGTATTTT	CASSQGGQMRGNTQYF
15	-	TRBV3-1/TRBV3-2	TRBJ2-7	TRBD2	TGTGCCAGCAGCCCCTCACTAGCGGGGGGGCGCGAGCAGTACTTC	CASSPSLAGGREQYF
13	-	TRBV11-3	TRBJ1-1	-	TGTGCCAGCAGCTTCGGGGGGAACACTGAAGCTTTCTTT	CASSFGGNTEAFF
18	-	TRBV3-1/TRBV3-2	TRBJ2-3	TRBD2	TGTGCCAGCAGCCCCCGGGTGGCTAGCGGGGCTAGCACAGATACGCAGTATTTT	CASSPRVASGASTDTQYF
11	-	TRBV29-1	TRBJ1-1	-	TGCAGCGTGGACCAGGGGTCTTCGGCTTTCTTT	CSVDQGSSAFF
16	-	TRBV27	TRBJ2-2	TRBD1	TGTGCCAGCAGTGTAAGGGACAGGGCCAACACCGGGGAGCTGTTTTTT	CASSVRDRANTGELFF
15	-	TRBV14	TRBJ2-1	TRBD1	TGTGCCAGCAGCCAAGGACAGGGTATACGGAATGAGCAGTTCTTC	CASSQGQGIRNEQFF